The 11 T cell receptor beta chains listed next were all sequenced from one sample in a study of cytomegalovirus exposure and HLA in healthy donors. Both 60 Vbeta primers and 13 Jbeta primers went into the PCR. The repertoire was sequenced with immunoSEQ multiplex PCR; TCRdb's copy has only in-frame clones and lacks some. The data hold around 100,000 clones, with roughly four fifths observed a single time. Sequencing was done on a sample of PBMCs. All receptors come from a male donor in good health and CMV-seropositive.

For the CDR3, the DNA is TGTGCCAGTAGTAAGGGGGGGACTAGCGGGCCTCGCGAGGATACGCAGTATTTT. It translates to CASSKGGTSGPREDTQYF. The J gene is TRBJ2-3, the V gene TRBV19; 12 positions agree with TRBD2. The CDR3 consists of 18 residues. The V gene's germline CDR1 is LNHDA and CDR2 SQIVND (reference sequence). V was pared by 4 bases and J by 6 bases, with 14 bases of the junction left unmatched.

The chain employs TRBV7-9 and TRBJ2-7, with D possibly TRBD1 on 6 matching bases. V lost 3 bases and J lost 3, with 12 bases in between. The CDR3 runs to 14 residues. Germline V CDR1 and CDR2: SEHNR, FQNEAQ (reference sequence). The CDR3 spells CASSLDRIFYEQYF. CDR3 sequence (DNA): TGTGCCAGCAGCTTGGACAGAATCTTCTACGAGCAGTACTTC.

CDR3 nucleotides: TGTGCCATCAGTGAGGGGTCTAGCGGGATACGGGGGGAGCTGTTTTTT. Residues: CAISEGSSGIRGELFF. This chain uses TRBV10-3 with TRBJ2-2, with 9 nucleotides matching TRBD2. CDR3 size: 16 residues. Unmatched junction bases numbered 9, after V lost 2 bases and J lost 8 bases. Germline loops: CDR1 ENHRY, CDR2 SYGVKD.

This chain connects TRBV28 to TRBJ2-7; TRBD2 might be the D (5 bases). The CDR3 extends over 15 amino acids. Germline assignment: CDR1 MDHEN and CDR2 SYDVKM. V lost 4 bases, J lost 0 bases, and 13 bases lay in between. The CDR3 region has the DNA TGTGCCAGCAGTTCCCCGGGGAGCAGCTCCTACGAGCAGTACTTC. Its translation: CASSSPGSSSYEQYF.

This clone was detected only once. The CDR3 is CASSSTGETRDTQYF. CDR3 sequence (DNA): TGTGCCAGTAGTAGCACGGGGGAGACGAGAGATACGCAGTATTTT. The chain carries TRBV19 and TRBJ2-3; weak D call: TRBD2 (6 bases). The germline CDR1 and CDR2 sequences are LNHDA and SQIVND (reference sequence). Trimming removed 4 bases at V and 5 bases at J, with 16 bases between. The CDR3 runs 15 residues.

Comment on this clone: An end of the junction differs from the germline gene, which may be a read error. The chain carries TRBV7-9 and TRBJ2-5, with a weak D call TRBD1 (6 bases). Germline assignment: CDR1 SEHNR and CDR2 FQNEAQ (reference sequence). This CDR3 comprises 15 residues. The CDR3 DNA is TGTTCCAGCAGCTTAGCTACAGGGCCCCAAGAGACCCAGTACTTC. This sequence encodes CSSSLATGPQETQYF.

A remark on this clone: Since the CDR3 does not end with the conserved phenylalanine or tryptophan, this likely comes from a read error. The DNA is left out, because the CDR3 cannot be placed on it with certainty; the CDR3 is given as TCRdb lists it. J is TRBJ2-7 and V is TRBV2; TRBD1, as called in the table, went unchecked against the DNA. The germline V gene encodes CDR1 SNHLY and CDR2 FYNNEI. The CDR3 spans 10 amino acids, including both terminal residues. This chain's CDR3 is CASRGRQYFL.

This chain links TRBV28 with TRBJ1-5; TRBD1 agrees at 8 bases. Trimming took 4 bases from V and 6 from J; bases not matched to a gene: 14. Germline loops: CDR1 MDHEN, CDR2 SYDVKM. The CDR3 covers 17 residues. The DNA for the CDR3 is TGTGCCAGCAGTTCCCTCCCCCAAGGACAGGGTTTTCAGCCCCAGCATTTT. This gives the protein CASSSLPQGQGFQPQHF.

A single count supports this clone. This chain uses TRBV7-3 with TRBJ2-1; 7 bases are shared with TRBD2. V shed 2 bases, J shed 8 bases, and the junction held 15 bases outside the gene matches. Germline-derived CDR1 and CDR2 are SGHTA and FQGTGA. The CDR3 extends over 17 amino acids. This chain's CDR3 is CASSLGSYAGAKHEQFF. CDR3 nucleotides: TGTGCCAGCAGCTTAGGGTCTTATGCGGGAGCGAAACATGAGCAGTTCTTC.

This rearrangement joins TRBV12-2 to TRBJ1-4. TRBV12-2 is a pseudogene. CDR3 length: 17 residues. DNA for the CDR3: TGTGCAAGTTGCGCGTGGGGCGGGAGGCCAACTAATGAAAAACTGTTTTTT. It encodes CASCAWGGRPTNEKLFF.

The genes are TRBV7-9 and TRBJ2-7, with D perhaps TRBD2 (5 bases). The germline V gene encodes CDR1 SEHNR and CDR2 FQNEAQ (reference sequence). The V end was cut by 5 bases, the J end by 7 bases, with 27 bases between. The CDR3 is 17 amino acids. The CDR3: CASSPELAGGLFVEQYF. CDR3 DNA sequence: TGTGCCAGCAGCCCCGAATTAGCAGGCGGACTTTTTGTGGAGCAGTACTTC.